Each of the 8 T cell receptor beta chains below was sequenced from the same sample in a study of T cell repertoires in ileal Crohn's disease. Sequenced by immunoSEQ multiplex PCR; TCRdb stores in-frame clones only, minus some. The sample has some 12,000 clones; around 80% are singletons. Time point given: neoterminal ileum biopsy at postoperative endoscopy, about 6 months after surgery. The sample was ileal tissue. These receptors all stem from an adult with Crohn's disease.

The V and J genes are TRBV5-1 and TRBJ2-2; D is uncertain. With 2 bases removed from V and 5 bases from J, the gap between germline ends came to 4 bases. Germline loops: CDR1 SGHRS, CDR2 YFSETQ. The CDR3 runs 12 residues. Here the CDR3 reads CASSLTTGELFF. The CDR3 DNA follows: TGCGCCAGCAGCTTAACTACCGGGGAGCTGTTTTTT.

The rearrangement uses TRBV5-1 and TRBJ2-7, with a tentative D call TRBD1 (6 bases). CDR1 and CDR2 (germline): SGHRS, YFSETQ. Trimming removed 2 bases at V and 2 bases at J, with 8 bases between. The CDR3 length is 13 residues. The CDR3 here is CASSFEGAYEQYF. The CDR3 DNA reads as TGCGCCAGCAGCTTCGAGGGGGCCTACGAGCAGTACTTC.

This clone was recorded once. The chain joins TRBV5-4 to TRBJ1-1, with TRBD1 identical over 10 bases. Losses at the gene ends were 3 bases for V and 7 bases for J; bases not matched to a gene: 6. The length of the CDR3 is 14 residues. Per the germline V gene, CDR1 is SGHNT and CDR2 is YYREEE (reference sequence). The CDR3, as DNA: TGTGCCAGCAGCTCGAAGACAGGGGGCGGTGAAGCTTTCTTT. Its translation: CASSSKTGGGEAFF.

The chain is built from TRBV5-4 and TRBJ2-1; 8 bases line up with TRBD1. Germline V CDR1 and CDR2: SGHNT, YYREEE (reference sequence). V lost 0 bases to trimming and J lost 5 bases; unmatched junction nucleotides: 7. CDR3 size: 16 residues. The CDR3 is CASSLVSQGAHNEQFF. The CDR3 nucleotides are TGTGCCAGCAGCTTGGTATCTCAGGGGGCGCACAATGAGCAGTTCTTC.

V and J are TRBV7-2 and TRBJ2-5, with TRBD2 as a possible D gene (5 bases). The DNA end favors TRBJ2-7, so the J call may be wrong. CDR3 length equals 12 residues. CDR1 is SGHTA, CDR2 FQGNSA, per germline. In DNA, the CDR3 is TGTGCCAGCAGCTACGCCGGGAACGAGCAGTACTTC. Residues: CASSYAGNEQYF.

The gene calls are TRBV7-9 and TRBJ1-1; D remains ambiguous. This CDR3 comprises 14 residues. CDR1 and CDR2 from the germline V gene are SEHNR and FQNEAQ (reference sequence). V shed 4 bases and J shed 6 bases, with 15 bases lying between them. The CDR3: CASSSYERTSEAFF. CDR3 coding DNA: TGTGCCAGCAGCTCGTACGAACGTACTTCTGAAGCTTTCTTT.

This clone ranks as medium-sized. The chain joins TRBV7-9 to TRBJ2-3, with a weak D call TRBD2 (6 bases). The CDR3 is 15 residues long. From germline, CDR1 is SEHNR and CDR2 FQNEAQ (reference sequence). Trimming took off 2 bases at V and 1 base at J, with 10 bases between the two ends. CDR3 in DNA: TGTGCCAGCAGCTTACGGGGGACGGGCACAGATACGCAGTATTTT. Its translation: CASSLRGTGTDTQYF.

V and J are TRBV13 and TRBJ2-3; 9 bases match TRBD2. The CDR3 is 16 residues long. Germline CDR1 and CDR2: PRHDT and FYEKMQ (reference sequence). The V gene end was trimmed by 5 bases and the J gene end by 2 bases; junction bases not matched to a gene: 8. CDR3 sequence (DNA): TGTGCCAGCAGCACTTGGACTAGCGAGTACACAGATACGCAGTATTTT. Amino acid sequence: CASSTWTSEYTDTQYF.